Below, 22 T cell receptor beta chains from the same sample are listed, as sequenced in a study of glioma-infiltrating T cells after dendritic cell vaccination. Clones were read by immunoSEQ multiplex PCR, and TCRdb kept only the in-frame ones, dropping some. The repertoire includes over 90,000 clones, approximately 80% of them detected once, and approximately 12% sits in the top ten. Specimen: blood, collected before dendritic cell vaccination. The receptors here all came from a human donor with glioblastoma.

The chain couples TRBV11-2 to TRBJ2-5, with 8 bases aligning to TRBD1. The germline CDR1 and CDR2 sequences are SGHAT and FQNNGV. V lost 1 base, J lost 4 bases, and 2 bases stayed unmatched. The CDR3 loop spans 14 amino acids. The CDR3 sequence: CASSLAGGLETQYF. CDR3 sequence (DNA): TGTGCCAGCAGCTTAGCAGGGGGCCTAGAGACCCAGTACTTC.

The chain combines TRBV10-3 with TRBJ1-5; D not certain. The CDR3 extends over 13 amino acids. V was trimmed by 0 bases and J by 5 bases, leaving 5 bases between them. Germline V gene lookup returns CDR1 ENHRY and CDR2 SYGVKD. CDR3 region: CAISESADQPQHF. The CDR3 DNA reads as TGTGCCATCAGTGAGTCCGCAGATCAGCCCCAGCATTTT.

The genes are TRBV11-2 and TRBJ2-3, with TRBD2 matching 11 bases. Trimming took 2 bases from V and 0 from J; bases not matched to a gene: 7. Germline CDR1 SGHAT, CDR2 FQNNGV. The CDR3 runs to 18 residues. The CDR3 DNA is TGTGCCAGCAGCTTACGTCTAGCGGGGGGCTCTAGCACAGATACGCAGTATTTT. As protein: CASSLRLAGGSSTDTQYF. The full variable domain, rest sourced from reference TRBV11-2 and TRBJ2-3, is EAGVAQSPRYKIIEKRQSVAFWCNPISGHATLYWYQQILGQGPKLLIQFQNNGVVDDSQLPKDRFSAERLKGVDSTLKIQPAKLEDSAVYLCASSLRLAGGSSTDTQYFGPGTRLTVL.

The rearrangement links TRBV6-1 to TRBJ1-1; D possibly corresponds to TRBD1 (6 bases). From germline, CDR1 is MNHNS and CDR2 SASEGT. Trimming shortened V by 7 bases and J by 3 bases, and 15 bases separated the two germline ends. The CDR3 has 14 amino acids. This CDR3 is CASTLTGWYTEAFF. CDR3 sequence (DNA): TGTGCCAGCACCCTGACAGGTTGGTACACTGAAGCTTTCTTT.

V gene TRBV19 combines with J gene TRBJ2-6; 7 bases match TRBD1. Germline CDR1 and CDR2: LNHDA and SQIVND (reference sequence). V shed 2 bases, J shed 0 bases, and the junction held 4 bases outside the gene matches. The CDR3 is 17 amino acids. For the CDR3, the DNA is TGTGCCAGTAGTATAATAGGGACAGCCTCTGGGGCCAACGTCCTGACTTTC. Amino acid sequence: CASSIIGTASGANVLTF.

The CDR3 spells CASSLAGGEGTGELFF. The CDR3 coding sequence is TGTGCCAGCAGCTTAGCGGGGGGCGAAGGCACCGGGGAGCTGTTTTTT. The chain couples TRBV11-2 to TRBJ2-2, with D perhaps matching TRBD2 (7 bases). There are 16 residues in the CDR3. CDR1 is SGHAT and CDR2 is FQNNGV in the germline V gene. The germline V and J ends were trimmed by 1 base and 4 bases, with 13 bases remaining between them.

V gene TRBV18 combines with J gene TRBJ1-5, with D perhaps matching TRBD1 (5 bases). Germline loops: CDR1 KGHSH, CDR2 LQKENI. This CDR3 is built from 17 residues. The ends were cut back, 10 bases at V and 4 bases at J, with 26 bases in the middle. In nucleotides, the CDR3 is TGTGCCACCACTGACGGCGCTCTGGGGGGATCAAATCAGCCCCAGCATTTT. It yields the protein CATTDGALGGSNQPQHF.

The chain is built from TRBV7-8 and TRBJ2-3; 8 nucleotides match TRBD2. The CDR3 extends over 15 amino acids. Per the germline V gene, CDR1 is SGHVS and CDR2 is FQNEAQ. The V gene end was trimmed by 4 bases and the J gene end by 2 bases; junction bases not matched to a gene: 5. CDR3 sequence: CASSSRGGFTDTQYF. The CDR3 DNA reads as TGTGCCAGCAGCTCCCGGGGGGGGTTCACAGATACGCAGTATTTT. Based on the CDR3 plus reference TRBV7-8 and TRBJ2-3, the full variable domain is GAGVSQSPRYKVAKRGQDVALRCDPISGHVSLFWYQQALGQGPEFLTYFQNEAQLDKSGLPSDRFFAERPEGSVSTLKIQRTQQEDSAVYLCASSSRGGFTDTQYFGPGTRLTVL.

With regard to this clone: An end of the junction differs from the germline gene, which may be a read error. The CDR3 region is CASSFTGSSEQYF. The DNA for the CDR3 is TGCGCCAGCAGTTTTACGGGGTCCTCCGAGCAGTACTTC. The chain combines TRBV10-1 with TRBJ2-7; perhaps TRBD2 as D (5 bases). This CDR3 region has 13 residues. Germline assignment: CDR1 WNHNN and CDR2 SYGVQD (reference sequence).

The chain uses TRBV11-3 and TRBJ2-1; 11 bases map to TRBD2. The germline CDR1 and CDR2 sequences are SGHNT and YENEEA. The CDR3 runs 15 residues. The V and J ends lost 5 bases and 6 bases, in that order; junction bases with no gene match: 6. DNA of the CDR3: TGTGCCAGCAGCCTAACTAGCGGGGGCCCCAATGAGCAGTTCTTC. This sequence encodes CASSLTSGGPNEQFF.

The chain is built from TRBV7-6 and TRBJ2-2; D not certain. Trimming took off 4 bases at V and 4 bases at J, with 7 bases between the two ends. CDR1 and CDR2 from the germline V gene are SGHVS and FNYEAQ. There are 13 residues in the CDR3. The CDR3 sequence: CASSSFPTGELFF. For the CDR3, the DNA is TGTGCCAGCAGCTCCTTTCCCACCGGGGAGCTGTTTTTT.

The gene calls are TRBV4-1 and TRBJ1-2; TRBD1 is a possible D gene (6 bases). Germline V gene lookup returns CDR1 MGHRA and CDR2 YSYEKL. The CDR3 covers 14 residues. V gave up 0 bases and J gave up 4 bases, with 9 bases separating them. The CDR3 DNA is TGCGCCAGCAGCCAAGATTTAGGGGGCTATGGCTACACCTTC. Amino acid sequence: CASSQDLGGYGYTF.

This rearrangement joins TRBV19 to TRBJ1-2; TRBD1 might be the D (5 bases). Germline CDR1 reads LNHDA; CDR2 reads SQIVND (reference sequence). Trimming left V 1 base short and J 5 bases short, with 14 bases between. This CDR3 contains 15 residues. CDR3 in amino acids: CASSIVFREAYGYTF. CDR3 DNA: TGTGCCAGTAGTATAGTTTTCAGGGAGGCGTATGGCTACACCTTC. Looking up the rest from reference TRBV19 and TRBJ1-2 gives the full variable domain: DGGITQSPKYLFRKEGQNVTLSCEQNLNHDAMYWYRQDPGQGLRLIYYSQIVNDFQKGDIAEGYSVSREKKESFPLTVTSAQKNPTAFYLCASSIVFREAYGYTFGSGTRLTVV.

This chain connects TRBV28 to TRBJ2-1; weak D call: TRBD2 (6 bases). The CDR3 is 15 residues long. Germline CDR1 reads MDHEN; CDR2 reads SYDVKM. V was trimmed by 5 bases and J by 0 bases, leaving 11 bases between them. CDR3 nucleotide sequence: TGTGCCAGCAGTCCGCGGGGCCTCTCCTACAATGAGCAGTTCTTC. This translates into CASSPRGLSYNEQFF.

J is TRBJ2-7 and V is TRBV7-2, with 10 bases that match TRBD1. J lost 2 bases, V lost 3 bases, and 4 bases had no gene match. CDR1 SGHTA and CDR2 FQGNSA come from the germline V gene. The CDR3 consists of 15 residues. The CDR3 loop is CASSLGGQGTYEQYF. CDR3 sequence (DNA): TGTGCCAGCAGCTTGGGGGGACAGGGGACCTACGAGCAGTACTTC.

V and J are TRBV4-1 and TRBJ2-7; D is unresolved. Deletions cut 1 base from V and 3 bases from J, with 10 bases between. The CDR3 contains 14 residues. Germline CDR1 reads MGHRA; CDR2 reads YSYEKL. The CDR3: CASSQVRSDYEQYF. Here the CDR3 DNA reads TGCGCCAGCAGCCAAGTCCGGTCTGACTACGAGCAGTACTTC.

This clone has more than one count but fewer than ten. This rearrangement joins TRBV30 to TRBJ1-1, with no clear D. CDR1 and CDR2 from the germline V gene are GTSNPN and SVGIG (reference sequence). This CDR3 is built from 14 residues. Trimming stripped 1 base from V and 4 bases from J, with 13 bases between. CDR3 in amino acids: CAWSEDFGATEAFF. In nucleotides, the CDR3 is TGTGCCTGGAGTGAAGATTTTGGAGCCACTGAAGCTTTCTTT.

The chain couples TRBV5-1 to TRBJ2-7; 7 nucleotides match TRBD1. J lost 1 base, V lost 7 bases, and 8 bases had no gene match. The CDR3 spans 14 residues. Germline V gene data show CDR1 as SGHRS and CDR2 as YFSETQ. The CDR3 nucleotides are TGCGCCAGCCGAAAGACGACAGGGTCCTACGAGCAGTACTTC. This sequence encodes CASRKTTGSYEQYF.

The rearrangement joins TRBV29-1 to TRBJ1-2, with a tentative D call TRBD1 (5 bases). Germline CDR1 and CDR2: SQVTM and ANQGSEA. Deletions cut 0 bases from V and 2 bases from J, with 13 bases between. CDR3 length: 15 residues. For the CDR3, the DNA is TGCAGCGTTGAAGACCGGCCAGGGAAAAACTATGGCTACACCTTC. Its protein product is CSVEDRPGKNYGYTF.

V gene TRBV4-1 combines with J gene TRBJ1-1; D might be TRBD1 (5 bases). CDR1 and CDR2 (germline): MGHRA, YSYEKL. Deletions cut 1 base from V and 0 bases from J, with 15 bases between. The length of the CDR3 is 17 residues. CDR3 bases: TGCGCCAGCAGCCAAGGATTAATAGGACACCTGAACACTGAAGCTTTCTTT. Amino acid sequence: CASSQGLIGHLNTEAFF.

The rearrangement uses TRBV6-6 and TRBJ2-1; D is unclear. Germline CDR1 MNHNY, CDR2 SVGAGI (reference sequence). Trimming cost V 4 bases and J 8 bases, with 3 bases left between them. The CDR3 is made up of 10 amino acids. The CDR3: CASSLDEQFF. In DNA, the CDR3 is TGTGCCAGCAGTTTAGATGAGCAGTTCTTC.

About this clone itself: The junction does not match germline at one end; this may be a read error. Other DNA sequences from this sample encode an identical CDR3 as well. V and J are TRBV5-1 and TRBJ1-6; 8 nucleotides align to TRBD1. Per germline, CDR1 SGHRS and CDR2 YFSETQ. CDR3 size: 14 residues. CDR3 nucleotide sequence: TGCGCCAGCAGGGTGGGGACAGGTAATTCCCCCCTCCACTTT. It translates to CASRVGTGNSPLHF.